This T cell receptor (beta chain) was documented in a study of T cells in Graves' hyperthyroidism and ophthalmopathy. RNA transcripts yielded amplified TCR beta CDR3 regions. Primed by the HTBI set, a first-round RT-PCR was run on the TCR CDR3. MiXCR, run by TCRdb on the multiplex PCR reads, gives a single entry per CDR3 protein. Of approximately 570,000 distinct CDR3 sequences listed, 15% to 20% were seen once; the top ten hold approximately 48%. The CDR3 is 13 residues long. V gave up 5 bases and J gave up 6 bases; unmatched junction bases: 4. From germline, CDR1 is LGHNT and CDR2 FRNRAP. V is TRBV12-5 and J is TRBJ1-5, with 7 bases aligning to TRBD1. The specimen sequenced was blood. The receptor's source is a man aged 40-49 years with Graves' ophthalmopathy. The CDR3 here is CASGAGGGQPQHF. CDR3 DNA: TGTGCTAGTGGTGCAGGGGGGGGTCAGCCCCAGCATTTT. The full variable domain, with the rest looked up from reference TRBV12-5 and TRBJ1-5, is DARVTQTPRHKVTEMGQEVTMRCQPILGHNTVFWYRQTMMQGLELLAYFRNRAPLDDSGMPKDRFSAEMPDATLATLKIQPSEPRDSAVYFCASGAGGGQPQHFGDGTRLSIL.